The 29 T cell receptor beta chains given below trace back to one sample, sequenced in a study of blood T cell repertoires in COVID-19. Generated by immunoSEQ multiplex PCR, the TCRdb table keeps only in-frame clones and is missing some. Altogether 180,000 or so clones are present, around 88% being singletons, with the ten largest covering under 4.5%. What was sequenced was peripheral blood. The receptors stem from a woman aged 25 to 39 with acute or convalescent COVID-19.

The chain links TRBV24-1 to TRBJ2-7; possibly TRBD2 for D (6 bases). The CDR3 runs to 13 residues. The V gene's germline CDR1 is KGHDR and CDR2 SFDVKD. V lost 4 bases and J lost 1, with 7 bases in between. In DNA form, the CDR3 reads TGTGCCACCAGTGAGGGACTTTCCTACGAGCAGTACTTC. Translated: CATSEGLSYEQYF.

The chain recombines TRBV5-6 with TRBJ2-5, with D possibly being TRBD1 (6 bases). V gave up 4 bases and J gave up 7 bases, with 17 bases separating them. Germline V CDR1 and CDR2: SGHDT, YYEEEE. The CDR3 covers 14 residues. CDR3 coding DNA: TGTGCCAGCAGCGGTCGGGACACAGGAGGGACCCAGTACTTC. This codes for CASSGRDTGGTQYF. Full variable domain (rest looked up from reference TRBV5-6 and TRBJ2-5): DAGVTQSPTHLIKTRGQQVTLRCSPKSGHDTVSWYQQALGQGPQFIFQYYEEEERQRGNFPDRFSGHQFPNYSSELNVNALLLGDSALYLCASSGRDTGGTQYFGPGTRLLVL.

This clone was seen just once. The V and J genes are TRBV7-9 and TRBJ2-1; tentatively, D is TRBD2 (5 bases). The CDR3 length is 17 residues. CDR1 and CDR2 (germline): SEHNR, FQNEAQ (reference sequence). The V gene lost 4 bases and the J gene lost 0 bases, with 16 bases spanning the gap. The CDR3 region is CASSSGLAAGSYNEQFF. The DNA for the CDR3 is TGTGCCAGCAGCTCCGGACTGGCGGCGGGCTCCTACAATGAGCAGTTCTTC. Complete variable domain (other parts from reference TRBV7-9 and TRBJ2-1): DTGVSQNPRHKITKRGQNVTFRCDPISEHNRLYWYRQTLGQGPEFLTYFQNEAQLEKSRLLSDRFSAERPKGSFSTLEIQRTEQGDSAMYLCASSSGLAAGSYNEQFFGPGTRLTVL.

This chain uses TRBV7-9 with TRBJ2-5; D not certain. Trimming removed 5 bases at V and 5 bases at J, with 12 bases between. Germline V gene lookup returns CDR1 SEHNR and CDR2 FQNEAQ (reference sequence). The CDR3 consists of 13 residues. The CDR3 DNA sequence: TGTGCCAGCAGCCAACCCTCACGGGAGACCCAGTACTTC. Protein: CASSQPSRETQYF.

The chain links TRBV4-1 to TRBJ2-1; 7 bases are shared with TRBD2. The trim removed 1 base at V and 2 bases at J, leaving 8 bases unmatched. The germline V gene has CDR1 MGHRA and CDR2 YSYEKL. This CDR3 contains 17 residues. The DNA for the CDR3 is TGCGCCAGCAGCCAAGTGGGGGGGGGAATTGCCTACAATGAGCAGTTCTTC. Translated, it gives CASSQVGGGIAYNEQFF.

Concerning this clone: A read error may account for a junction end that differs from germline. DNA for the CDR3: TGTGCTAGCAGCTCTCCCGGCAGGAATGAGCAGTTCTTC. Amino acids: CASSSPGRNEQFF. The chain couples TRBV7-7 to TRBJ2-1; D not certain. Germline V lookup: CDR1 SSHAT, CDR2 FNYEAQ (reference sequence). This CDR3 is built from 13 residues.

This chain links TRBV5-6 with TRBJ2-5; D ambiguous. Germline V lookup: CDR1 SGHDT, CDR2 YYEEEE. The V gene lost 0 bases and the J gene lost 5 bases, with 5 bases spanning the gap. The CDR3 has 12 amino acids. Here the CDR3 DNA reads TGTGCCAGCAGCTTGGATCTGGAGACCCAGTACTTC. It codes for CASSLDLETQYF.

Turning to this clone: A junction end diverges from the germline sequence, so it may reflect a read error. The CDR3: CASSQQWDRGRRF. The CDR3 DNA reads TGTGCCAGCAGCCAACAATGGGACAGGGGGCGCAGATTT. The chain recombines TRBV3-1 (or the pseudogene TRBV3-2) with TRBJ2-3, with 12 bases matching TRBD1. Germline V gives CDR1 LGHDT, CDR2 YNNKEL (reference sequence). This CDR3 is 13 amino acids long.

This clone was seen a few times. The V and J genes are TRBV5-1 and TRBJ2-2; D remains unclear. CDR3 size: 14 residues. Germline CDR1 SGHRS, CDR2 YFSETQ. The V end lost 0 bases, the J end lost 6 bases, and 9 bases lay between the germline ends. In DNA form, the CDR3 reads TGCGCCAGCAGCTTGGACCCCGACTCCGGGGAGCTGTTTTTT. It specifies CASSLDPDSGELFF.

V usage is TRBV28 and J usage is TRBJ1-1; D remains unclear. There are 12 residues in the CDR3. V lost 8 bases and J 4 bases, leaving 11 bases between the germline ends. The germline CDR1 and CDR2 sequences are MDHEN and SYDVKM. The CDR3 here is CASGPRGTEAFF. For the CDR3, the DNA is TGTGCCAGCGGACCCCGGGGCACTGAAGCTTTCTTT.

This clone was picked up one time. CDR3 sequence reads: CASSHRRGASGTGELFF. As DNA, the CDR3 is TGTGCCAGCAGCCACCGACGCGGGGCCTCGGGCACCGGGGAGCTGTTTTTT. The V and J genes are TRBV3-1 (or the pseudogene TRBV3-2) and TRBJ2-2, with D possibly matching TRBD2 (6 bases). The germline V gene encodes CDR1 LGHDT and CDR2 YNNKEL (reference sequence). V was clipped by 3 bases and J by 4 bases, with 18 bases between them. The CDR3 totals 17 residues.

The chain carries TRBV3-1 (or the pseudogene TRBV3-2) and TRBJ2-7, with 7 bases aligning to TRBD2. This CDR3 is built from 15 residues. Germline CDR1 LGHDT, CDR2 YNNKEL (reference sequence). J lost 9 bases, V lost 3 bases, and 14 bases had no gene match. The CDR3: CASSQTGTPAGVQYF. The CDR3 DNA reads as TGTGCCAGCAGCCAGACCGGGACGCCGGCGGGGGTGCAGTACTTC.

This clone was picked up one time. The chain is built from TRBV11-2 and TRBJ2-7, with 7 nucleotides matching TRBD2. Germline V gene lookup returns CDR1 SGHAT and CDR2 FQNNGV. This CDR3 is 19 amino acids long. Germline trimming cut 3 bases from V and 1 base from J; bases unmatched to any gene: 18. CDR3 region: CASSFGTPRPGLTSYEQYF. The CDR3 DNA sequence: TGTGCCAGCAGCTTTGGGACCCCGCGCCCGGGACTAACATCCTACGAGCAGTACTTC. Variable domain in full (rest from reference TRBV11-2 and TRBJ2-7): EAGVAQSPRYKIIEKRQSVAFWCNPISGHATLYWYQQILGQGPKLLIQFQNNGVVDDSQLPKDRFSAERLKGVDSTLKIQPAKLEDSAVYLCASSFGTPRPGLTSYEQYFGPGTRLTVT.

This chain uses TRBV7-9 with TRBJ1-2, with D hard to call. Germline CDR1 is SEHNR and CDR2 is FQNEAQ (reference sequence). CDR3 size: 14 residues. Trimming removed 1 base from V and 4 bases from J, with 10 bases in between. The CDR3 coding sequence is TGTGCCAGCAGCTTAGATGGCGGTCTCTATGGCTACACCTTC. The encoded protein is CASSLDGGLYGYTF.

This chain joins TRBV18 and TRBJ2-7; D may be TRBD1 (6 bases). The CDR3 is made up of 12 amino acids. V dropped 4 bases and J dropped 3 bases, with 7 bases sitting between them. The germline V gene has CDR1 KGHSH and CDR2 LQKENI. This CDR3 reads CASSLQGYEQYF. Written as DNA, the CDR3 is TGTGCCAGCTCACTACAGGGCTACGAGCAGTACTTC.

V is TRBV5-1 and J is TRBJ2-1; 8 nucleotides agree with TRBD2. Trimming at V came to 4 bases and at J to 5 bases, leaving 8 bases not matched to a gene. The CDR3 covers 15 residues. Germline V lookup: CDR1 SGHRS, CDR2 YFSETQ. CDR3 nucleotide sequence: TGCGCCAGCAGCGCGATGGGACTAGGAAACAATGAGCAGTTCTTC. Protein: CASSAMGLGNNEQFF.

CDR3 region: CSVEWQNYGYTF. Written as DNA, the CDR3 is TGCAGCGTTGAGTGGCAGAACTATGGCTACACCTTC. This chain joins TRBV29-1 and TRBJ1-2; D gene unclear. Germline CDR1 is SQVTM and CDR2 is ANQGSEA. Trimming removed 3 bases from V and 2 bases from J, with 7 bases in between. The CDR3 loop spans 12 amino acids. The variable domain in full, completed from reference TRBV29-1 and TRBJ1-2, reads SAVISQKPSRDICQRGTSLTIQCQVDSQVTMMFWYRQQPGQSLTLIATANQGSEATYESGFVIDKFPISRPNLTFSTLTVSNMSPEDSSIYLCSVEWQNYGYTFGSGTRLTVV.

The genes are TRBV28 and TRBJ2-7, with 7 nucleotides matching TRBD1. The germline gives CDR1 MDHEN, CDR2 SYDVKM. This CDR3 has 17 residues. J lost 3 bases, V lost 5 bases, and 16 bases had no gene match. The CDR3 reads CASSTILTGDHNYEQYF. For the CDR3, the DNA is TGTGCCAGCAGTACCATACTTACAGGGGATCACAACTACGAGCAGTACTTC.

The V and J genes are TRBV12-3 or TRBV12-4 and TRBJ2-3; D gene unclear. CDR3 size: 12 residues. V was cut by 5 bases and J by 2 bases, with 5 bases left in between. The CDR3: CASSRVTDTQYF. The CDR3 region has the DNA TGTGCCAGCAGTCGAGTCACAGATACGCAGTATTTT.

The J gene is TRBJ1-5, the V gene TRBV28, with D possibly matching TRBD1 (5 bases). Germline CDR1 MDHEN, CDR2 SYDVKM. CDR3 size: 13 residues. Trimming stripped 8 bases from V and 6 bases from J, with 14 bases between. The CDR3 loop is CASSQAVSQPQHF. Written as DNA, the CDR3 is TGTGCCAGCTCACAGGCGGTGAGTCAGCCCCAGCATTTT.

This rearrangement joins TRBV7-6 to TRBJ1-1; weak D call: TRBD1 (5 bases). Germline CDR1 and CDR2: SGHVS and FNYEAQ. This CDR3 comprises 18 residues. Trimming took 5 bases from V and 0 from J, leaving 22 bases between them. CDR3 bases: TGTGCCAGCAGCCTAGACCCCCAGGGAGGAGTTATGAACACTGAAGCTTTCTTT. It is translated as CASSLDPQGGVMNTEAFF.

This chain connects TRBV3-1 (or the pseudogene TRBV3-2) to TRBJ1-5, with D unresolved. The CDR3 sequence is 11 residues long. CDR1 and CDR2 (germline): LGHDT, YNNKEL (reference sequence). V lost 8 bases, J lost 7 bases, and 9 bases lay in between. Here the CDR3 DNA reads TGTGCCAGCGTTATGGGCCAGCCCCAGCATTTT. It yields the protein CASVMGQPQHF.

The chain has TRBV5-1 and TRBJ2-5; TRBD1 matches at 9 bases. V lost 4 bases and J lost 4; bases outside the gene matches: 8. CDR1 and CDR2 (germline): SGHRS, YFSETQ. The CDR3 has 15 amino acids. CDR3 coding DNA: TGCGCCAGCAGCCAGCCGGGACAGGGATTAGAGACCCAGTACTTC. Residues: CASSQPGQGLETQYF.

This chain uses TRBV6-5 with TRBJ2-7, with 7 positions matching TRBD2. Germline CDR1 is MNHEY and CDR2 is SVGAGI. With V trimmed by 7 bases and J by 2 bases, 2 bases remained unmatched. CDR3 length: 12 residues. For the CDR3, the DNA is TGTGCCAGCAAAGGACTAGCCTACGAGCAGTACTTC. As protein: CASKGLAYEQYF.

Concerning this clone itself: One end of the junction does not line up with germline, which may come from a read error. The chain combines TRBV2 with TRBJ2-7; 11 bases fit TRBD2. The germline V gene has CDR1 SNHLY and CDR2 FYNNEI. This CDR3 region has 15 residues. The CDR3 DNA follows: TGTGCCAGCAGTCCTTCTAGCGGGAGGCCGGGAGAGCAGTGCTTC. It encodes CASSPSSGRPGEQCF.

A single count supports this clone. The rearrangement links TRBV29-1 to TRBJ2-1; TRBD2 matches 8 bases. The CDR3 spans 13 residues. V dropped 4 bases and J dropped 7; count of bases not matched to a gene: 6. CDR1 is SQVTM and CDR2 is ANQGSEA in the germline V gene. CDR3 region: CSVGGRIENEQFF. CDR3 DNA sequence: TGCAGCGTTGGCGGGAGGATTGAAAATGAGCAGTTCTTC.

This clone was detected only once. The chain has TRBV12-3 or TRBV12-4 and TRBJ2-7; D gene unclear. This CDR3 is built from 13 residues. Trimming removed 6 bases from V and 2 bases from J, with 11 bases in between. DNA for the CDR3: TGTGCCAGCAGCCGACATGTCCCCTACGAGCAGTACTTC. As protein: CASSRHVPYEQYF.

The rearrangement uses TRBV18 and TRBJ1-3; no clear D. There are 14 residues in the CDR3. From germline, CDR1 is KGHSH and CDR2 LQKENI. V lost 2 bases, J lost 4 bases, and 9 bases lay in between. The CDR3 reads CASSPSGEGNTIYF. Here the CDR3 DNA reads TGTGCCAGCTCACCATCCGGGGAAGGAAACACCATATATTTT.

This rearrangement joins TRBV10-1 to TRBJ2-1; TRBD2 aligns across 7 bases. Trimming at V came to 5 bases and at J to 7 bases, leaving 17 bases not matched to a gene. The germline V gene encodes CDR1 WNHNN and CDR2 SYGVQD (reference sequence). This CDR3 has 17 residues. CDR3 nucleotides: TGCGCCAGCAGTCGGGGTCCGCCGGGCGGGAGTGAGAATGAGCAGTTCTTC. As protein: CASSRGPPGGSENEQFF.